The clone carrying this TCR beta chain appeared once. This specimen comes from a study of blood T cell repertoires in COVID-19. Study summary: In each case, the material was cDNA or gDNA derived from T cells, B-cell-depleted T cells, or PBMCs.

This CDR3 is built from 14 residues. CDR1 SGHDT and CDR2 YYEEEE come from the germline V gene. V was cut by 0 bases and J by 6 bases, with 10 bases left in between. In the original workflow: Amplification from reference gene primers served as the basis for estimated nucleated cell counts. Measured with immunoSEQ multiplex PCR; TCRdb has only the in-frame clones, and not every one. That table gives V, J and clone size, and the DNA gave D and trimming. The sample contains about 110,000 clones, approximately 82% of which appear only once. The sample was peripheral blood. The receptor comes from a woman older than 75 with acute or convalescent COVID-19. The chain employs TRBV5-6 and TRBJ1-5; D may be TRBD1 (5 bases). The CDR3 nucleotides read TGTGCCAGCAGCTTGGGCAGGGTAAGTCAGCCCCAGCATTTT. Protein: CASSLGRVSQPQHF.